The 11 T cell receptor beta chains below come from one sample, sequenced in a study of response to subunit inactivated influenza vaccine. TCRdb fed the RT-PCR reads into MiXCR, producing one record per CDR3 protein. The sample lists around 180,000 distinct CDR3 sequences, around 8.8% occurring once. Sequenced material: non-naive T cells sorted from PBMCs, taken on the day of vaccination. These receptors all stem from a man aged 45-65 years who received an inactivated influenza vaccine.

This clonotype showed up many times. V is TRBV29-1 and J is TRBJ2-5; no definite D call. The V and J ends lost 6 bases and 4 bases respectively, with 9 bases between them. The CDR3 sequence is 11 residues long. Germline CDR1 and CDR2: SQVTM and ANQGSEA. The CDR3 region is CSVLLSETQYF. In nucleotides, the CDR3 is TGCAGCGTCTTGTTGTCAGAGACCCAGTACTTC.

This clonotype was picked up a small number of times. The V call is TRBV5-6, the J call TRBJ2-3; D is possibly TRBD1 or TRBD2 (5 bases each). There are 15 residues in the CDR3. CDR1 is SGHDT, CDR2 YYEEEE, per germline. V lost 1 base to trimming and J lost 2 bases, with 11 bases between them. The CDR3 sequence is CASSLQGRATDTQYF. The CDR3 nucleotides read TGTGCCAGCAGCTTGCAGGGACGGGCCACAGATACGCAGTATTTT.

The rearrangement joins TRBV12-3 or TRBV12-4 to TRBJ2-1; 7 nucleotides line up with TRBD1. After removal of 6 bases from V and 4 bases from J, the junction contained 9 bases not matched to a gene. The CDR3 loop spans 15 amino acids. The DNA for the CDR3 is TGTGCCAGCAGCCACCCGGGACAGCCTTACAATGAGCAGTTCTTC. Translated, it gives CASSHPGQPYNEQFF.

This clonotype was seen a handful of times. The chain joins TRBV18 to TRBJ2-1, with 8 bases that match TRBD1. Unmatched junction bases numbered 5, after V lost 4 bases and J lost 3 bases. CDR3 size: 15 residues. From germline, CDR1 is KGHSH and CDR2 LQKENI. Written as DNA, the CDR3 is TGTGCCAGCTCACTAGGACAGGGAAACTACAATGAGCAGTTCTTC. Translation: CASSLGQGNYNEQFF.

This clonotype was recorded many times. CDR3 nucleotide sequence: TGTGCCACCAGTGCACAGGACTATGGCTACACCTTC. Its translation: CATSAQDYGYTF. The rearrangement links TRBV24-1 to TRBJ1-2; tentative D call: TRBD1 (5 bases). Germline V gene data show CDR1 as KGHDR and CDR2 as SFDVKD. The V and J ends lost 5 bases and 3 bases respectively, with 6 bases between them. There are 12 residues in the CDR3.

A few counts support this clonotype. The rearrangement joins TRBV28 to TRBJ2-4; the match to TRBD1 covers 7 bases. V was pared by 2 bases and J by 8 bases, with 12 bases of the junction left unmatched. Germline values: CDR1 MDHEN, CDR2 SYDVKM. The CDR3 loop spans 16 amino acids. The CDR3 bases are TGTGCCAGCAGTTTACCCGGACAGGCCGTGGGGGACATTCAGTACTTC. It is translated as CASSLPGQAVGDIQYF.

This clonotype has ten or more counts. The CDR3 loop reads CSARDGAGTASEKLFF. Here the CDR3 DNA reads TGCAGTGCTAGAGATGGAGCAGGGACTGCAAGTGAAAAACTGTTTTTT. The rearrangement joins TRBV20-1 to TRBJ1-4; a weak D match, TRBD1 (5 bases). The germline CDR1 and CDR2 sequences are DFQATT and SNEGSKA (reference sequence). V lost 0 bases and J lost 7, with 18 bases in between. The CDR3 has 16 amino acids.

This clonotype was picked up a small number of times. The chain combines TRBV11-2 with TRBJ2-5; D remains ambiguous. The CDR3 has 14 residues. Germline loops: CDR1 SGHAT, CDR2 FQNNGV. V was cut by 1 base and J by 5 bases, with 11 bases left in between. CDR3 sequence: CASSLGPRSETQYF. DNA of the CDR3: TGTGCCAGCAGCTTAGGACCCAGGTCCGAGACCCAGTACTTC.

V is TRBV28 and J is TRBJ2-3; 10 nucleotides match TRBD2. Losses at the gene ends were 6 bases for V and 1 base for J; bases not matched to a gene: 7. Germline V gives CDR1 MDHEN, CDR2 SYDVKM. CDR3 length: 16 amino acids. The CDR3 DNA is TGTGCCAGCAGCCTTGTCGGACTAGCGGGCACAGATACGCAGTATTTT. This encodes CASSLVGLAGTDTQYF.

This clonotype was observed many times. The chain recombines TRBV20-1 with TRBJ2-2; 8 nucleotides agree with TRBD1. Germline values: CDR1 DFQATT, CDR2 SNEGSKA (reference sequence). V lost 5 bases, J lost 3 bases, and 5 bases stayed unmatched. This CDR3 is 14 amino acids long. As DNA, the CDR3 is TGCAGTGCTTGCAGGGGGCACGACACCGGGGAGCTGTTTTTT. This encodes CSACRGHDTGELFF.

In its sample, this clonotype was seen a few times. This chain connects TRBV2 to TRBJ2-1, with D possibly matching TRBD2 (6 bases). This CDR3 region has 16 residues. Germline V gene lookup returns CDR1 SNHLY and CDR2 FYNNEI. V was clipped by 7 bases and J by 5 bases, with 21 bases between them. CDR3 region: CASTILVTGVDNEQFF. The CDR3, as DNA: TGTGCCAGCACCATCCTAGTGACGGGAGTGGACAATGAGCAGTTCTTC.